This T cell receptor beta chain was profiled in a study of beta chain features in type 1 diabetes. Whole-study results and caveats: There were fewer insertions and more deletions at the VDJ junctions of type 1 diabetes patients. In every one of the four CD4+ subsets, TCRB CDR3s were moderately but significantly shorter in Type 1 diabetes patients.

Expressed TCRB transcripts were sequenced, since all the RNA that had been isolated was reverse transcribed. Assay used: immunoSEQ multiplex PCR; TCRdb lists only in-frame clones, some missing. The sample has 600,000 to 700,000 clones, under 15% seen once; the top ten hold 0.09% to 0.15%. Via the markers CD45RO/CCR7/CD25/CD127/CD95/CD27, stem cell-like memory, regulatory, central memory and naive CD4+ cells were sorted. Each sorted population was over 98% pure. CDR3 length: 16 residues. Germline V gives CDR1 SGHTA, CDR2 FQGNSA. The junction had 5 bases not matched to a gene; V was cut back by 5 bases and J by 1 base. Points on this clone: What it recognizes is unknown.

The sample was naive CD4+ T cells from blood. The TCR comes from a young man with type 1 diabetes. The V gene is TRBV7-2, the J gene TRBJ2-2; 9 bases agree with TRBD1. The CDR3: CASSPLGQGNTGELFF. The CDR3 DNA follows: TGTGCCAGCAGCCCTCTGGGACAGGGGAACACCGGGGAGCTGTTTTTT. The full variable domain, with the rest looked up from reference TRBV7-2 and TRBJ2-2, is GAGVSQSPSNKVTEKGKDVELRCDPISGHTALYWYRQSLGQGLEFLIYFQGNSAPDKSGLPSDRFSAERTGGSVSTLTIQRTQQEDSAVYLCASSPLGQGNTGELFFGEGSRLTVL.